A selection of T cell receptor beta chains follows, all from one sample in a study of cytomegalovirus exposure and HLA in healthy donors. TCRdb's copy holds only in-frame clones and misses some; the assay was immunoSEQ multiplex PCR. The data contain about 160,000 clones, 70% to 90% of them seen just once; the ten biggest clones take up approximately 5%. Input material: PBMCs. Receptors were obtained from a woman under 40 in good health and CMV-seronegative. CDR3s include the opening cysteine and the closing phenylalanine or tryptophan. The D gene is left open where the match is weak. Some rows mark clone size as missing; the rest say once, few, many or name a class of expanded clone.

TRBV7-2	few	TRBJ1-5	.	CASRGHNSNQPQHF	TGTGCCAGCAGGGGACATAATAGCAATCAGCCCCAGCATTTT
TRBV2	once	TRBJ1-2	TRBD1	CASMPPSLGQGNYGYTF	TGTGCCAGCATGCCCCCGTCGTTGGGACAGGGAAACTATGGCTACACCTTC
TRBV28	.	TRBJ2-7	TRBD1	CASSLGFRGPYEQYF	TGTGCCAGCAGCCTGGGGTTCAGGGGGCCCTACGAGCAGTACTTC
TRBV6-6	.	TRBJ1-1	.	CASTVKGVEAFF	TGTGCCAGCACCGTTAAGGGGGTTGAAGCTTTCTTT
TRBV9	once	TRBJ2-1	TRBD2	CASSGTSGGSYNEQFF	TGTGCCAGCAGCGGGACTAGCGGGGGGTCCTACAATGAGCAGTTCTTC
TRBV11-1	.	TRBJ2-2	.	CASSPGTGELFF	TGTGCCAGCAGCCCGGGGACGGGGGAGCTGTTTTTT
TRBV5-4	.	TRBJ2-3	.	CASSLGARTRTDTQYF	TGTGCCAGCAGCTTGGGAGCCCGGACACGGACAGATACGCAGTATTTT
TRBV28	.	TRBJ1-5	.	CATRPPISNQPQHF	TGTGCCACCCGACCTCCAATTAGCAATCAGCCCCAGCATTTT
TRBV5-1	.	TRBJ2-7	.	CASSFGNTYEQYF	TGCGCCAGCAGCTTCGGGAATACCTACGAGCAGTACTTC
TRBV25-1	.	TRBJ1-1	.	CASSDPVRNTEAFF	TGTGCCAGCAGTGACCCCGTCAGGAACACTGAAGCTTTCTTT
TRBV6-1	.	TRBJ2-1	TRBD2	CASSQGTSYDEQFF	TGTGCCAGCAGTCAAGGGACTAGTTACGATGAGCAGTTCTTC